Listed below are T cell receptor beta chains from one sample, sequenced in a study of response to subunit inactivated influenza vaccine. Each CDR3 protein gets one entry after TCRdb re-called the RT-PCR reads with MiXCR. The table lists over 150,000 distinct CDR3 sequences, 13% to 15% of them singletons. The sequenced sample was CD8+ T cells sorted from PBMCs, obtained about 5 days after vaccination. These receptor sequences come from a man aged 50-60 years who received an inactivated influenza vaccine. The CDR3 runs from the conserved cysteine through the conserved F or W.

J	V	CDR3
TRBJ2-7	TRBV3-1	CASSEPGLYEQYF
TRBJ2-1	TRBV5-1	CASSPDRGVAEQFF
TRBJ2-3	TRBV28	CASSFVITALQDTQYF
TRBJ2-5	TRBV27	CASGTKGETQYF
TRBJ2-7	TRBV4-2	CASSQRSGTGSSYEQYF
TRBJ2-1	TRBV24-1	CATSGDHSSYNEQFF
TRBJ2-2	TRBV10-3	CAISESTGSTGELFF
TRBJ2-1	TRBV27	CASSWTGGVNEQFF
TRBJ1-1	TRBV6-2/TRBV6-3	CASSYSKPNTEAFF
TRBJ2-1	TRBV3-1	CASRVGTNSYNEQFF
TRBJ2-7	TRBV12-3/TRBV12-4	CASSLRVSYEQYF
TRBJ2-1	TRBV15	CASRGRGVYNEQFF
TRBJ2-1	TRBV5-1	CASGFGTGLNEQFF
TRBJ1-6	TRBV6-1	CASRPGQGNSPLHF
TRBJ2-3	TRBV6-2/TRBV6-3	CASSYGRGRDTQYF
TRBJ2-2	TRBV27	CASSLLMNTGELFF
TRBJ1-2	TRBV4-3	CASSATGGVNYGYTF
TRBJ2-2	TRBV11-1	CASSLSVLAGEDTGELFF
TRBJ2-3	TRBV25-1	CATLGGQGTDTQYF
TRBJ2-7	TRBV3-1	CASSHRDESSYEQYF
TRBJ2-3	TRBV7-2	CASSWDPDTSTDTQYF
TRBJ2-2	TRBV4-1	CASSSPAGGIPGELFF
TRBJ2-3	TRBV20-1	CSATGARTDTQYF
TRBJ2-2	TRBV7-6	CASSPGTAKRRTGELFF
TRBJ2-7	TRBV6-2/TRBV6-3	CASRDPPDRASYEQYF
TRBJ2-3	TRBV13	CASRAGFDTQYF
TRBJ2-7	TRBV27	CASSHGTSGLEQYF
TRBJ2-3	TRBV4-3	CASSQDLAGTTDTQYF
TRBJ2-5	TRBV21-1	CASSKKGIRGTQETQYF
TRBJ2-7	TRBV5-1	CASSQWTGGHEQYF
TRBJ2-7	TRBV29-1	CSAGDYSYEQYF
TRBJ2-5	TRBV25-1	CASSEFGTTQLLQETQYF
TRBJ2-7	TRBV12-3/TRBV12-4	CASSPGGEQYF
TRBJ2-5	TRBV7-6	CASSLELAPSRETQYF
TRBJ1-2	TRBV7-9	CASSLGRTGLGSGYTF
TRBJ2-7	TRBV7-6	CASSLGTGTIEQYF
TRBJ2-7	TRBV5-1	CASSLGQVPPYEQYF
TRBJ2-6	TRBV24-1	CATSDPFDLGAGANVLTF
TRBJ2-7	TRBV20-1	CSASLPQGAEQYF
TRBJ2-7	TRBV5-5	CASSFGEIEQYF
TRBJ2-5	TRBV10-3	CATSNSDRGETQYF
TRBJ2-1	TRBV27	CASSPQPGQRNYNEQFF
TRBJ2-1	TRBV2	CASVGAGGLYNEQFF
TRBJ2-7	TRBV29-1	CSVEDGVTAETYEQYF
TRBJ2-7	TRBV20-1	CSARDYQGRDYEQYF
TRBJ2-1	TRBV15	CATSRETVYNEQFF
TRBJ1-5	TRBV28	CASSLEVTRSLLAQHF
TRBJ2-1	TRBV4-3	CASSHAGGAGYNEQFF
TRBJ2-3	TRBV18	CASSYSGDADTQYF
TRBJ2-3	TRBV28	CASSFRGYFSTDTQYF
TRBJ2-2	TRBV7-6	CASSLVGLAGAPNTGELFF
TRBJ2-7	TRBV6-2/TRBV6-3	CASTGKASYEQYF
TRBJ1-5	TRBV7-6	CASSLSVAVLYSNQPQHF
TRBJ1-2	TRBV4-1	CASSQEDWAIRYTF